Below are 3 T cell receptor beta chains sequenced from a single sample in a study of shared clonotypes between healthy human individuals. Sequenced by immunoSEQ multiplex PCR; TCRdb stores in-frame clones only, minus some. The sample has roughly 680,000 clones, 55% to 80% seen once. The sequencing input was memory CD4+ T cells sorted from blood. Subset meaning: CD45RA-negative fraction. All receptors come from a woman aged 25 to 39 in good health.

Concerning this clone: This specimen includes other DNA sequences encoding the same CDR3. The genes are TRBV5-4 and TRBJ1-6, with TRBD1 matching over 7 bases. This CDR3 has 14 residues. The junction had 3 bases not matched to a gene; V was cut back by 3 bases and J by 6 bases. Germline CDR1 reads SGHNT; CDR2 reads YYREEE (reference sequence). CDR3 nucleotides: TGTGCCAGCAGCTCCGACAGGGTTAATTCACCCCTCCACTTT. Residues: CASSSDRVNSPLHF.

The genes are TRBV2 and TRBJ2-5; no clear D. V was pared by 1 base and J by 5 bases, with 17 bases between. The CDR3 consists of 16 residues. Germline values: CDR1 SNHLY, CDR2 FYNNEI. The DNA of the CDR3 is TGTGCCAGCAGTGAAGGGTTAGGCCAGAGGACGGAGACCCAGTACTTC. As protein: CASSEGLGQRTETQYF.

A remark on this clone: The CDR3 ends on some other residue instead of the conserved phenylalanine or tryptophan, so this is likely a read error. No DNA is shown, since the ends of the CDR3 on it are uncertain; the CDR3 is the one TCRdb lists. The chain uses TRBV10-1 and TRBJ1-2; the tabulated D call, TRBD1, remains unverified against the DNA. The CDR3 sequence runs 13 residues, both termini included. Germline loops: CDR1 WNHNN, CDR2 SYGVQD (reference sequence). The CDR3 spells CASSTRTRSRKTY.